The 9 T cell receptor beta chains below were found in one sample sequenced in a study of blood T cell repertoires in COVID-19. Sequenced by immunoSEQ multiplex PCR; TCRdb stores in-frame clones only, minus some. The data contain about 250,000 clones, roughly nine tenths of them singletons. Material: PBMCs or T cells enriched from blood (not recorded which). The receptors shown here come from a woman in her 50s who had recovered from COVID-19.

V is TRBV6-2 or TRBV6-3 and J is TRBJ1-2; D unclear. V lost 0 bases to trimming and J lost 8 bases, with 7 bases between them. From germline, CDR1 is MNHEY and CDR2 SVGEGT. The CDR3 has 12 residues. The CDR3: CASSYSRWGYTF. In nucleotides, the CDR3 is TGTGCCAGCAGTTACTCCCGGTGGGGCTACACCTTC.

This clone appeared a few times. The J gene is TRBJ1-1, the V gene TRBV28; D is undetermined. Germline CDR1 reads MDHEN; CDR2 reads SYDVKM. CDR3 size: 14 residues. V was cut by 3 bases and J by 0 bases, with 8 bases left in between. CDR3 loop: CASSFVQMNTEAFF. CDR3 bases: TGTGCCAGCAGTTTTGTCCAGATGAACACTGAAGCTTTCTTT.

The chain is built from TRBV29-1 and TRBJ2-2, with D perhaps TRBD2 (5 bases). CDR3 length: 16 residues. V dropped 5 bases and J dropped 7 bases, with 23 bases sitting between them. From germline, CDR1 is SQVTM and CDR2 ANQGSEA. CDR3 region: CSVLNEYFGMGGELFF. DNA for the CDR3: TGCAGCGTTTTAAACGAATACTTCGGGATGGGCGGGGAGCTGTTTTTT.

This clone was counted once. The V and J genes are TRBV5-4 and TRBJ2-1, with 14 bases lining up with TRBD2. CDR1 SGHNT and CDR2 YYREEE come from the germline V gene (reference sequence). J gave up 6 bases and V 2 bases, and 1 base lay outside the gene matches. This CDR3 region has 15 residues. CDR3 DNA: TGTGCCAGCAGCTTAGGACTAGCGGGGGGCAATGAGCAGTTCTTC. Residues: CASSLGLAGGNEQFF.

The V and J genes are TRBV7-8 and TRBJ1-5, with 7 bases fitting TRBD1. The ends lost 5 bases at V and 3 bases at J; junction bases unmatched: 7. CDR3 length: 15 residues. The germline V gene has CDR1 SGHVS and CDR2 FQNEAQ. CDR3 protein: CASSEDRVNNQPQHF. CDR3 nucleotides: TGTGCCAGCAGCGAAGACAGGGTTAACAATCAGCCCCAGCATTTT.

The V call is TRBV29-1, the J call TRBJ1-5; 10 bases map to TRBD1. With 3 bases clipped from V and 7 bases from J, the junction kept 12 bases outside the gene matches. Per germline, CDR1 SQVTM and CDR2 ANQGSEA. The length of the CDR3 is 16 residues. CDR3 coding DNA: TGCAGCGTTGAGGTTGACGGGGGGACAGGGGAACAGCCCCAGCATTTT. Translation: CSVEVDGGTGEQPQHF.

The rearrangement joins TRBV7-9 to TRBJ2-1, with 9 bases matching TRBD2. From germline, CDR1 is SEHNR and CDR2 FQNEAQ (reference sequence). Trimming at V came to 4 bases and at J to 1 base, leaving 5 bases not matched to a gene. CDR3 length equals 16 residues. Here the CDR3 DNA reads TGTGCCAGCAGCTCCGTAGCGGGAGAGTCCTACAATGAGCAGTTCTTC. It specifies CASSSVAGESYNEQFF.

V usage is TRBV3-1 (or the pseudogene TRBV3-2) and J usage is TRBJ2-2, with TRBD2 matching 9 bases. In germline, CDR1 is LGHDT, CDR2 YNNKEL (reference sequence). The V segment lost 4 bases and the J segment 0 bases; nucleotides outside the gene matches: 6. This CDR3 is built from 17 residues. For the CDR3, the DNA is TGTGCCAGCAGCCTTCGACTAGCGGAACCGAACACCGGGGAGCTGTTTTTT. This codes for CASSLRLAEPNTGELFF.

The chain couples TRBV29-1 to TRBJ2-2; no definite D call. The CDR3 consists of 15 residues. CDR1 and CDR2 from the germline V gene are SQVTM and ANQGSEA. Trimming left V 8 bases short and J 3 bases short, with 19 bases between. The CDR3 DNA reads TGCAGCACCACCGGGTCTAGTTTAGACACCGGGGAGCTGTTTTTT. Amino acids: CSTTGSSLDTGELFF.